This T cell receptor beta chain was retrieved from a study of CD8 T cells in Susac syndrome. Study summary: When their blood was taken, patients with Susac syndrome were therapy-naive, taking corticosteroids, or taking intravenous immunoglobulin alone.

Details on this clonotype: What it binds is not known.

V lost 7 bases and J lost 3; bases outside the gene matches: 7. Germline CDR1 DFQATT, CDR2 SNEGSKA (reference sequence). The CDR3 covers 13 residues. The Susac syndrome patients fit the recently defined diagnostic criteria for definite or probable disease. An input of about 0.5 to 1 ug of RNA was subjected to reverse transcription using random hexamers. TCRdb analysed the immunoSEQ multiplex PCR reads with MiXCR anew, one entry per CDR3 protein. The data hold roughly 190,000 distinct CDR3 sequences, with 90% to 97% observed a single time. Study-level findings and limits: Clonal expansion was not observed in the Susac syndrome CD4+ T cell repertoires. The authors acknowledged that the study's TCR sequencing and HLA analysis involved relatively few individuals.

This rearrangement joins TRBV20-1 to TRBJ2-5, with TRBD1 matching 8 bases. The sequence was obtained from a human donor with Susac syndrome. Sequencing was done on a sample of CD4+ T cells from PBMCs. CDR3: CSGRRGREETQYF. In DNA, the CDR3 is TGCAGTGGGCGCAGGGGGCGTGAAGAGACCCAGTACTTC.